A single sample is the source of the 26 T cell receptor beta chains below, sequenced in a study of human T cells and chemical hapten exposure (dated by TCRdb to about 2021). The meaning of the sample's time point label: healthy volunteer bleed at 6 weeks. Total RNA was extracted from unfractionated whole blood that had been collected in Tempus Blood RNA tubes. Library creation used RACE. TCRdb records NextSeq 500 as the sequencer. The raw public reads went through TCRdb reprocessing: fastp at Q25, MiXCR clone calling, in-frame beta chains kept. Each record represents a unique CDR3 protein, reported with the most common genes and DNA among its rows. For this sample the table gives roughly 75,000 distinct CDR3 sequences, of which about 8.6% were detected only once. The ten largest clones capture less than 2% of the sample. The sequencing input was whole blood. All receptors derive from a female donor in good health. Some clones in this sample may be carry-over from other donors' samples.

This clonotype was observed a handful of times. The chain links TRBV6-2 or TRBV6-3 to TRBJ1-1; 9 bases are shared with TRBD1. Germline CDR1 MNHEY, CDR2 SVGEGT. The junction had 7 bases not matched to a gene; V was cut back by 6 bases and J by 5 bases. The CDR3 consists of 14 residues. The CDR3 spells CASRGTGRLTEAFF. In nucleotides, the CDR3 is TGTGCCAGCAGAGGGACAGGGAGGCTAACTGAAGCTTTCTTT.

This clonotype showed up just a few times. The CDR3 bases are TGCAGCGTTATGGACAGGGAGATGAGTGATGAGCAGTTCTTC. It encodes CSVMDREMSDEQFF. The chain uses TRBV29-1 and TRBJ2-1, with 8 bases aligning to TRBD1. Germline assignment: CDR1 SQVTM and CDR2 ANQGSEA. The trim removed 5 bases at V and 8 bases at J, leaving 11 bases unmatched. The CDR3 consists of 14 residues.

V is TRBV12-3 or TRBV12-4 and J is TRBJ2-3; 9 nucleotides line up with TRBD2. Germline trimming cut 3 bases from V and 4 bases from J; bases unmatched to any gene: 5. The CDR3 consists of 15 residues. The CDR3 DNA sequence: TGTGCCAGCAGTTTCGTTGGCGGGGGGGCAGATACGCAGTATTTT. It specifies CASSFVGGGADTQYF.

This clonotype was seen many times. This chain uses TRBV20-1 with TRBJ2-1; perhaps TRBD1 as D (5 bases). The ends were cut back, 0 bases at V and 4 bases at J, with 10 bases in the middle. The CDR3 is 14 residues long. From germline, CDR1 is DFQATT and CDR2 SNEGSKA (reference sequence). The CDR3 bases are TGCAGTGCTAGAGACAGGACACATTACAATGAGCAGTTCTTC. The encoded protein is CSARDRTHYNEQFF.

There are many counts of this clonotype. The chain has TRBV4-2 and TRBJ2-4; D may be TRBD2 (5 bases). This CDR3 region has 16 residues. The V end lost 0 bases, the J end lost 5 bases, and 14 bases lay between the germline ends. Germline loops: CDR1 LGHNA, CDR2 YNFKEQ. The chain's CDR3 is CASSQDVLGSENIQYF. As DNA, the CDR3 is TGTGCCAGCAGCCAAGATGTACTAGGATCCGAAAACATTCAGTACTTC.

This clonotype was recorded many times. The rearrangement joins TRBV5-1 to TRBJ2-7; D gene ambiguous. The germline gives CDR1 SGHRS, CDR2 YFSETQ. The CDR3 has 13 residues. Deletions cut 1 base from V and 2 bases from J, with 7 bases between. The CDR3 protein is CASSLSATYEQYF. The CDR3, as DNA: TGCGCCAGCAGCTTGAGTGCTACCTACGAGCAGTACTTC.

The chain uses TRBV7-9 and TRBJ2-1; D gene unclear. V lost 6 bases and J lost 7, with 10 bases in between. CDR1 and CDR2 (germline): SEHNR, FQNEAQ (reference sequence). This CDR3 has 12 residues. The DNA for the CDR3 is TGTGCCAGCAGTCCCCGGCGGAATGAGCAGTTCTTC. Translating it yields CASSPRRNEQFF.

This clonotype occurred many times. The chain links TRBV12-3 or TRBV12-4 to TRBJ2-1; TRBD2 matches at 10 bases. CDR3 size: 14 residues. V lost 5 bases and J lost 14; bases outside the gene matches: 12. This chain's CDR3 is CASSNGLLAGRKFF. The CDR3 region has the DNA TGTGCCAGCAGTAACGGTTTACTAGCGGGGAGGAAGTTCTTC.

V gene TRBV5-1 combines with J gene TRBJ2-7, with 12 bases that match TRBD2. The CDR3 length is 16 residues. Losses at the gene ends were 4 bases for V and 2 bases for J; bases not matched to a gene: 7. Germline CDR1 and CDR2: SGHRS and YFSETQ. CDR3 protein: CASSQNGLAGTYEQYF. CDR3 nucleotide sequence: TGCGCCAGCAGCCAAAATGGACTAGCGGGAACCTACGAGCAGTACTTC.

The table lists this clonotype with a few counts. CDR3 amino acids: CASSLGRSNTEAFF. CDR3 coding DNA: TGCGCCAGCAGCTTGGGGCGGAGTAACACTGAAGCTTTCTTT. The chain recombines TRBV5-1 with TRBJ1-1, with D unresolved. Germline CDR1 reads SGHRS; CDR2 reads YFSETQ. This CDR3 contains 14 residues. Trimming left V 0 bases short and J 2 bases short, with 8 bases between.

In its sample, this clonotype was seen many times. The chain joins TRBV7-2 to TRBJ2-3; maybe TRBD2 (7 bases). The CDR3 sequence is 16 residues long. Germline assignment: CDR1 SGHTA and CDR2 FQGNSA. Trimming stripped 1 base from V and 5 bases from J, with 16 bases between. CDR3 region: CASSLGVGGQKDTQYF. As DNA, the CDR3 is TGTGCCAGCAGCTTAGGAGTCGGGGGGCAAAAAGATACGCAGTATTTT.

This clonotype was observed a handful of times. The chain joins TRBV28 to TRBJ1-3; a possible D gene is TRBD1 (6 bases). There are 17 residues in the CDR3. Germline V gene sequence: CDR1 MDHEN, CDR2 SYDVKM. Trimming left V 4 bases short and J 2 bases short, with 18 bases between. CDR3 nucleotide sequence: TGTGCCAGCAGTTCCGGCTTGACAGGTCGCACTGGAAACACCATATATTTT. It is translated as CASSSGLTGRTGNTIYF.

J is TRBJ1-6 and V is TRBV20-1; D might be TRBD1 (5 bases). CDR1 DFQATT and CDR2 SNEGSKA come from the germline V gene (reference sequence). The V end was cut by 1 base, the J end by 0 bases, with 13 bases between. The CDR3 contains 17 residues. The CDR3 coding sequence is TGCAGTGCTAGAGGGGGTCAGGGCAGCTCCTATAATTCACCCCTCCACTTT. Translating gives CSARGGQGSSYNSPLHF.

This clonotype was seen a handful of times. The CDR3 region is CASSWDRDGTDYSNQPQHF. For the CDR3, the DNA is TGTGCCAGCAGCTGGGACCGGGACGGGACTGATTATAGCAATCAGCCCCAGCATTTT. The gene calls are TRBV28 and TRBJ1-5; tentatively, D is TRBD1 (5 bases). This CDR3 contains 19 residues. Trimming cost V 6 bases and J 0 bases, with 24 bases left between them. CDR1 and CDR2 (germline): MDHEN, SYDVKM.

For the CDR3, the DNA is TGTGCCAGCAGCGTAATGGGGTTCTCCTACGAGCAGTACTTC. Its translation is CASSVMGFSYEQYF. J is TRBJ2-7 and V is TRBV9; D unclear. The CDR3 has 14 amino acids. From germline, CDR1 is SGDLS and CDR2 YYNGEE. V shed 1 base and J shed 0 bases, with 8 bases lying between them.

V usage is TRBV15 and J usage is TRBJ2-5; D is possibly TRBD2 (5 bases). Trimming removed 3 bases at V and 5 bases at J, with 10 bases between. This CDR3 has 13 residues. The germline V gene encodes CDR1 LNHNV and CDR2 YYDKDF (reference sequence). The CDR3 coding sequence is TGTGCCACCAGCAGCGGGGTTACGGAGACCCAGTACTTC. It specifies CATSSGVTETQYF.

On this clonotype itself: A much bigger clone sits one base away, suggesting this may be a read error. The CDR3 spells CASTWDRNIHYF. In DNA, the CDR3 is TGTGCCAGCACCTGGGACAGGAACATTCACTACTTC. The chain joins TRBV11-2 to TRBJ2-4, with 8 bases aligning to TRBD1. The CDR3 is 12 residues long. The germline V gene has CDR1 SGHAT and CDR2 FQNNGV.

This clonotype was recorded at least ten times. DNA of the CDR3: TGCAGTGCTAGACAGGGGACTGGAAACACCATATATTTT. Translation: CSARQGTGNTIYF. The chain couples TRBV20-1 to TRBJ1-3, with D perhaps TRBD1 (6 bases). Germline V gene sequence: CDR1 DFQATT, CDR2 SNEGSKA (reference sequence). The CDR3 runs to 13 residues. Trimming removed 2 bases at V and 2 bases at J, with 7 bases between.

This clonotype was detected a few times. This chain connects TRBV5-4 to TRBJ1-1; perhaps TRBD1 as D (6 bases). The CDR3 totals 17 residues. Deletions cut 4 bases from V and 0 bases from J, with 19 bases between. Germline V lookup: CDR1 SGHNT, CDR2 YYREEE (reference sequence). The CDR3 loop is CASSGRAGEIMNTEAFF. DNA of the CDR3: TGTGCCAGCAGCGGACGCGCAGGGGAGATCATGAACACTGAAGCTTTCTTT.

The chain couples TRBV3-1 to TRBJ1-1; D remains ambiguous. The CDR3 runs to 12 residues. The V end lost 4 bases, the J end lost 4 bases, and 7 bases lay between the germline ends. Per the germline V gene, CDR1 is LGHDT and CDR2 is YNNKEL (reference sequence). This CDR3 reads CASSRLSTEAFF. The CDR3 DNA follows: TGTGCCAGCAGCCGACTCTCCACTGAAGCTTTCTTT.

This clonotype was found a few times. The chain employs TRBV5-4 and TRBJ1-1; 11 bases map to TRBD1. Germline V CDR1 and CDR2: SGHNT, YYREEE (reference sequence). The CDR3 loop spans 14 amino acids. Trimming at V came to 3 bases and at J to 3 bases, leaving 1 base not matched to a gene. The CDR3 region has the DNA TGTGCCAGCAGCTGGACAGGGGGCGACACTGAAGCTTTCTTT. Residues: CASSWTGGDTEAFF.

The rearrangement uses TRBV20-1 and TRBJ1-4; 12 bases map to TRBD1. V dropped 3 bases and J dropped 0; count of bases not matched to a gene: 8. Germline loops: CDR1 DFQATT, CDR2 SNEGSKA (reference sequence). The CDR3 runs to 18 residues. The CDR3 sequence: CSASIVGTGGPTNEKLFF. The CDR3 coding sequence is TGCAGTGCTAGTATTGTCGGGACAGGGGGCCCAACTAATGAAAAACTGTTTTTT.

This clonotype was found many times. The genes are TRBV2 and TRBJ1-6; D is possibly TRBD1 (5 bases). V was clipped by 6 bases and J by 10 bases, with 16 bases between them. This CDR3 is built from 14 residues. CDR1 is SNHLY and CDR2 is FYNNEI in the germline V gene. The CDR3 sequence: CASRIGGWDSPLHF. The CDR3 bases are TGTGCCAGCAGGATAGGCGGCTGGGACTCACCCCTCCACTTT. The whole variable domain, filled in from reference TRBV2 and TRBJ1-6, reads EPEVTQTPSHQVTQMGQEVILRCVPISNHLYFYWYRQILGQKVEFLVSFYNNEISEKSEIFDDQFSVERPDGSNFTLKIRSTKLEDSAMYFCASRIGGWDSPLHFGNGTRLTVT.

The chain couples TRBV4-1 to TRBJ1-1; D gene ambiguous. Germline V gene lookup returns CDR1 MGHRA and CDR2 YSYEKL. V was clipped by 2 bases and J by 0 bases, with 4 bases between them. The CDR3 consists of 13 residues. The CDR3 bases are TGCGCCAGCAGCCAAAGATTGAACACTGAAGCTTTCTTT. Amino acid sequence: CASSQRLNTEAFF.

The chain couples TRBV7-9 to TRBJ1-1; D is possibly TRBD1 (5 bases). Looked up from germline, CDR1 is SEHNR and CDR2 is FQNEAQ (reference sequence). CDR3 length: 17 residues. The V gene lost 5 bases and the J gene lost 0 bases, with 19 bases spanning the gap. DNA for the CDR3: TGTGCCAGCAGCCCGACAACAGGAGTACTCATGAACACTGAAGCTTTCTTT. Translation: CASSPTTGVLMNTEAFF.

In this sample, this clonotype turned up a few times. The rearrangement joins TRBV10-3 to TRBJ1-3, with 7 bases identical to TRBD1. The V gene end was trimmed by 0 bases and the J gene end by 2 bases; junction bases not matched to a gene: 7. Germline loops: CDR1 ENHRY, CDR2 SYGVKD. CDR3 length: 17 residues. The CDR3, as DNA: TGTGCCATCAGTGAGTCGCTGGGACAGAGTCCTGGAAACACCATATATTTT. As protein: CAISESLGQSPGNTIYF.